The rows below give T cell receptor beta chains drawn from one sample of a study of T cells after yellow fever vaccination. MiXCR was run by TCRdb on the 5' RACE reads, yielding one entry per CDR3 protein. The sample records fewer than 350,000 distinct CDR3 sequences, approximately 3.8% being singletons. The sequencing here drew on PBMCs, taken on the day of the yellow fever booster vaccination. These receptors were obtained from a man between 18 and 35 years old who received the YFV17D yellow fever vaccine. The CDR3 runs from the conserved cysteine through the conserved F or W. The D gene is left open where the match is weak. Clone size is given for some rows only: seen once, a few or many times, or a class if the clone is expanded.

clone_size | d_call | j_call | v_call | cdr3_aa | cdr3_nt
- | TRBD2 | TRBJ2-4 | TRBV12-3/TRBV12-4 | CASSSFPGGAVIQYF | TGTGCCAGCAGCTCCTTTCCGGGGGGGGCCGTCATTCAGTACTTC
many | - | TRBJ2-1 | TRBV7-7 | CASSLERNNEQFF | TGTGCTAGCAGCCTAGAGCGCAACAATGAGCAGTTCTTC
few | - | TRBJ2-7 | TRBV25-1 | CASRIGGGHEQYF | TGTGCCAGCAGGATCGGGGGAGGCCACGAGCAGTACTTC
many | - | TRBJ2-6 | TRBV5-1 | CASSLGRSSGANVLTF | TGCGCCAGCAGCTTGGGGAGGTCCTCTGGGGCCAACGTCCTGACTTTC
- | - | TRBJ1-4 | TRBV28 | CASIAGSRGEKLFF | TGTGCCAGCATCGCGGGATCCCGAGGTGAAAAACTGTTTTTT
many | - | TRBJ1-3 | TRBV25-1 | CASSEGPYTIYF | TGTGCCAGCAGTGAAGGCCCCTACACCATATATTTT
many | TRBD2 | TRBJ2-1 | TRBV7-6 | CASSERLAGYNNEQFF | TGTGCCAGCAGCGAGAGACTAGCGGGGTATAACAATGAGCAGTTCTTC
- | - | TRBJ1-2 | TRBV7-8 | CASSFGVRGRGYTF | TGTGCCAGCAGCTTCGGGGTGCGAGGTCGTGGCTACACCTTC
many | TRBD2 | TRBJ2-3 | TRBV9 | CASSGLTSGYTDTQYF | TGTGCCAGCAGCGGCCTGACTAGCGGGTACACAGATACGCAGTATTTT
few | TRBD1 | TRBJ1-1 | TRBV5-1 | CASRVVYRGTEAFF | TGCGCCAGCCGAGTCGTATACAGGGGAACTGAAGCTTTCTTT
many | - | TRBJ2-2 | TRBV5-5 | CASSPIWNTGELFF | TGTGCCAGCAGCCCTATCTGGAACACCGGGGAGCTGTTTTTT
- | - | TRBJ1-6 | TRBV7-2 | CASSFGGHPTSPLHF | TGTGCCAGCAGCTTCGGCGGGCACCCCACTTCACCCCTCCACTTT
- | - | TRBJ2-2 | TRBV5-4 | CASSLELTSTGELFF | TGTGCCAGCAGCTTGGAGTTGACATCGACCGGGGAGCTGTTTTTT
many | TRBD2 | TRBJ2-1 | TRBV5-1 | CASSLSGTSGGAANEQFF | TGCGCCAGCAGCTTATCCGGGACTAGCGGGGGTGCCGCCAATGAGCAGTTCTTC
- | TRBD2 | TRBJ2-3 | TRBV7-2 | CASSFLAGGYTDTQYF | TGTGCCAGCAGCTTTCTAGCGGGGGGGTACACAGATACGCAGTATTTT
- | TRBD1 | TRBJ1-2 | TRBV5-1 | CASSSAGQVVSGGYTF | TGCGCCAGCAGCAGCGCGGGACAGGTGGTTAGCGGTGGCTACACCTTC
- | TRBD2 | TRBJ2-2 | TRBV4-3 | CASSHLRGGDTGELFF | TGCGCCAGCAGCCATCTTCGCGGGGGGGACACCGGGGAGCTGTTTTTT
many | - | TRBJ2-3 | TRBV4-2 | CASSQGSRGTDTQYF | TGTGCCAGCAGCCAAGGGAGTCGGGGCACAGATACGCAGTATTTT
many | - | TRBJ1-1 | TRBV6-2/TRBV6-3 | CASFRDMVTVEAFF | TGTGCCAGCTTCCGGGACATGGTTACCGTGGAAGCTTTCTTT
many | - | TRBJ2-2 | TRBV7-2 | CASSLSVGTGELFF | TGTGCCAGCAGCTTATCGGTGGGCACCGGGGAGCTGTTTTTT
many | - | TRBJ2-5 | TRBV5-4 | CASSLDRTETQYF | TGTGCCAGCAGCTTGGACAGGACGGAGACCCAGTACTTC
- | - | TRBJ2-1 | TRBV5-6 | CASSSPGTSPSEQFF | TGTGCCAGCAGCTCCCCGGGGACTTCCCCCAGTGAGCAGTTCTTC
many | - | TRBJ2-6 | TRBV5-6 | CASRPQGSGANVLTF | TGTGCCAGCAGGCCCCAGGGATCCGGGGCCAACGTCCTGACTTTC
- | TRBD1 | TRBJ2-6 | TRBV18 | CASSPLRDRGSPGGANVLTF | TGTGCCAGCTCACCACTCCGGGACAGGGGATCCCCTGGGGGGGCCAACGTCCTGACTTTC
many | TRBD2 | TRBJ2-3 | TRBV12-3/TRBV12-4 | CASSLSSGGPSGTQYF | TGTGCCAGCAGTTTGTCTAGCGGGGGACCAAGCGGTACGCAGTATTTT
few | TRBD1 | TRBJ1-6 | TRBV20-1 | CSAGQGTYNSPLHF | TGCAGTGCGGGACAGGGGACTTATAATTCACCCCTCCACTTT
many | - | TRBJ1-2 | TRBV28 | CASSLIGEHRIGYTF | TGTGCCAGCAGTTTAATTGGTGAACACAGGATCGGCTACACCTTC
- | - | TRBJ2-3 | TRBV5-6 | CASSWAGSTDTQYF | TGTGCCAGCAGCTGGGCGGGTAGCACAGATACGCAGTATTTT
- | - | TRBJ1-4 | TRBV20-1 | CSASPPVATNEKLFF | TGCAGTGCTAGCCCACCTGTTGCAACTAATGAAAAACTGTTTTTT
few | - | TRBJ2-3 | TRBV7-2 | CASSARAGSTDTQYF | TGTGCCAGCAGCGCACGAGCGGGTAGCACAGATACGCAGTATTTT
few | - | TRBJ1-1 | TRBV27 | CASSFRGGDEAFF | TGTGCCAGCAGTTTCCGGGGGGGGGATGAAGCTTTCTTT
- | - | TRBJ1-2 | TRBV27 | CASSSPRDGDYGYTF | TGTGCCAGCAGTTCCCCCCGGGACGGGGACTATGGCTACACCTTC
many | - | TRBJ2-5 | TRBV5-1 | CASSLGGTDGETQYF | TGCGCCAGCAGCTTGGGCGGGACTGACGGTGAGACCCAGTACTTC
many | TRBD2 | TRBJ2-7 | TRBV27 | CASSLEGLAGGRPYEQYF | TGTGCCAGCAGTTTGGAGGGACTAGCGGGGGGGAGGCCCTACGAGCAGTACTTC
- | - | TRBJ2-3 | TRBV14 | CASSQALNFGRPTDTQYF | TGTGCCAGCAGCCAAGCCTTGAATTTCGGGCGACCGACAGATACGCAGTATTTT
many | TRBD2 | TRBJ2-3 | TRBV3-1 | CASSQRGGRDTQYF | TGTGCCAGCAGCCAACGGGGGGGCCGAGATACGCAGTATTTT
few | - | TRBJ1-2 | TRBV20-1 | CSARIIADRPANYGYTF | TGCAGTGCTAGGATTATCGCCGACAGGCCAGCTAACTATGGCTACACCTTC
many | TRBD1 | TRBJ1-2 | TRBV6-6 | CASTLIGTGPYGYTF | TGTGCCAGCACTCTCATCGGGACAGGGCCGTATGGCTACACCTTC
many | TRBD1 | TRBJ2-7 | TRBV4-1 | CASSQEPGQVSYEQYF | TGCGCCAGCAGCCAAGAACCGGGACAGGTATCCTACGAGCAGTACTTC
many | TRBD2 | TRBJ2-1 | TRBV27 | CASSSIAGEQFF | TGTGCCAGCAGTTCCATAGCGGGAGAGCAGTTCTTC
- | - | TRBJ1-1 | TRBV20-1 | CSARMGGGPNTEAFF | TGCAGTGCCCGAATGGGCGGGGGCCCGAACACTGAAGCTTTCTTT
few | TRBD1 | TRBJ1-2 | TRBV6-5 | CASSRTGGLGYTF | TGTGCCAGCAGCCGAACAGGGGGCCTTGGCTACACCTTC
few | - | TRBJ1-2 | TRBV7-2 | CASSPTGFRLEGYTF | TGTGCCAGCTCCCCTACGGGGTTTCGTCTGGAGGGCTACACCTTC
- | TRBD1 | TRBJ2-7 | TRBV20-1 | CSAVTGGTLDEQYF | TGCAGTGCGGTGACAGGGGGGACTCTAGACGAGCAGTACTTC
- | TRBD2 | TRBJ2-5 | TRBV19 | CASSRVAGEETQYF | TGTGCCAGTAGTAGGGTAGCGGGGGAAGAGACCCAGTACTTC
many | - | TRBJ1-2 | TRBV3-1 | CASSPSETSFYGYTF | TGTGCCAGCAGCCCCTCCGAGACTAGCTTCTATGGCTACACCTTC
many | - | TRBJ1-1 | TRBV5-1 | CASSFSFGRGGTEAFF | TGCGCCAGCAGCTTTTCCTTTGGACGGGGCGGCACTGAAGCTTTCTTT
- | - | TRBJ1-5 | TRBV5-6 | CASSFGQLGEAQHF | TGTGCCAGCAGCTTTGGGCAACTCGGGGAGGCCCAGCATTTT
- | TRBD1 | TRBJ2-3 | TRBV5-5 | CASSIAPGTGPTDTQYF | TGTGCCAGCAGCATAGCGCCCGGGACAGGGCCCACAGATACGCAGTATTTT